The T cell receptor (beta chain) under discussion was sequenced for a study of vaccination and CD4 T cells after COVID-19. General study results and limits: It was found that, in convalescent patients, 304 of 307 vaccine-specific clones were spike mono-reactive. Median counts of SARS-CoV-2-reactive clonotypes increased from roughly 22 to 38; this difference was not significant.

Described treatment: approximately nine-day PBMC culture with coronavirus spike peptide pools or control peptides (ViraFEST assay). Once obtained from cultured CD4+ T cells, the DNA was sequenced using the Oncomine TCR Beta short-read assay. TCRdb itself ran the PCR reads through MiXCR, one entry per CDR3 protein. The data show 20,000 to 25,000 distinct CDR3 sequences, approximately 70% seen once. The length of the CDR3 is 12 residues. CDR1 is MNHNS and CDR2 is SASEGT in the germline V gene. Trimming pared 7 bases from V and 7 bases from J, leaving 13 bases between. On this clonotype itself: Its cognate antigen is unknown.

The clonotype originates from a human donor who had recovered from COVID-19. V and J are TRBV6-1 and TRBJ1-2; TRBD1 might be the D (6 bases). The sample consisted of CD4+ T cells from blood, cultured in vitro. The CDR3: CASMPGVGGYTF. The CDR3, as DNA: TGTGCCAGCATGCCAGGGGTGGGTGGCTACACCTTC.